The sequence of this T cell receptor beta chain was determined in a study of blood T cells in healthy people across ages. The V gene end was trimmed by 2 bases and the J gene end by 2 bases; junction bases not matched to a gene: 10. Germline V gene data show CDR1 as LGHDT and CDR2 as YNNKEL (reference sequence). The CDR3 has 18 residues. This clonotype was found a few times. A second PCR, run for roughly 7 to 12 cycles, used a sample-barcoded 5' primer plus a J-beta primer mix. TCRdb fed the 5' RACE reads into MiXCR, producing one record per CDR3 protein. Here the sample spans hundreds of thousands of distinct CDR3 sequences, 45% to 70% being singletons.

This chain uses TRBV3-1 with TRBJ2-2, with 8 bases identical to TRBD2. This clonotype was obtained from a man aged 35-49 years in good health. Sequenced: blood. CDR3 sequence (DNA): TGTGCCAGCAGCCAATCGTTAGCGGGGCGACCAAACACCGGGGAGCTGTTTTTT. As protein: CASSQSLAGRPNTGELFF.